This paragraph reports one T cell receptor (beta chain). The antigen is not known. The data originate from a study of shared clonotypes between healthy human individuals. The J segment lost 9 bases and the V segment lost 7 bases, leaving 34 bases of the junction unmatched. CDR1 and CDR2 (germline): SNHLY, FYNNEI. This CDR3 contains 22 residues. Overall study findings and caveats: The study drew on few donors, limiting represented genetic and exposure-history diversity. All-four-donor shared clonotypes had higher generation probabilities than non-shared clonotypes did. Donor clonotype sharing was expected to depend on sequencing depth. Generally, naive subsets (rather than memory subsets) showed larger estimated richness.

CD45RO-negative CD8 cells positively selected for CCR7 made up the naive population, which excluded terminally differentiated effector memory CD45RA+ cells. Sequenced by immunoSEQ multiplex PCR; TCRdb stores in-frame clones only, minus some. The sample lists around 1,900,000 clones; around 95% were seen once. This chain uses TRBV2 with TRBJ2-7; 12 bases fit TRBD2. This receptor was identified in a young man in good health. Some clones in this sample may be carry-over from other donors' samples. The source material was naive CD8+ T cells from PBMCs. The CDR3 is CASTQRGHRGPTRLAGDQGQYF. CDR3 DNA sequence: TGTGCCAGCACCCAAAGGGGTCACAGGGGCCCTACTAGACTAGCGGGAGATCAGGGGCAGTACTTC.